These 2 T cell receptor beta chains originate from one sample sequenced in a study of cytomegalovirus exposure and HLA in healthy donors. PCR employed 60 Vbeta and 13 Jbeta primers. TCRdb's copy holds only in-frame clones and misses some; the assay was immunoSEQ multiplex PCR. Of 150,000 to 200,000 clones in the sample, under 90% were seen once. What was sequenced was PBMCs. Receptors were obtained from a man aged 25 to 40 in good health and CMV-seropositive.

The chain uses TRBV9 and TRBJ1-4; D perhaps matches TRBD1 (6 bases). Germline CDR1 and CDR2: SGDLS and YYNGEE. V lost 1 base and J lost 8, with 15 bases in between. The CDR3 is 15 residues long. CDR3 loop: CASSVSGGGSEKLFF. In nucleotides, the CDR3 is TGTGCCAGCAGCGTAAGTGGGGGCGGGAGCGAAAAACTGTTTTTT. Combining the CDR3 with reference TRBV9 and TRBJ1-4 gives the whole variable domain DSGVTQTPKHLITATGQRVTLRCSPRSGDLSVYWYQQSLDQGLQFLIQYYNGEERAKGNILERFSAQQFPDLHSELNLSSLELGDSALYFCASSVSGGGSEKLFFGSGTQLSVL.

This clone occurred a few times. The CDR3 nucleotides read TGTGCCAGCAGCACTCGGGACAGGGGGGTTCTCACTGAAGCTTTCTTT. Translating it yields CASSTRDRGVLTEAFF. The genes are TRBV5-6 and TRBJ1-1; TRBD1 matches at 11 bases. V dropped 4 bases and J dropped 4; count of bases not matched to a gene: 9. Germline CDR1 SGHDT, CDR2 YYEEEE. The CDR3 loop spans 16 amino acids.